The 27 T cell receptor beta chains below were found in one sample sequenced in a study of CXCR3-negative and CXCR3-positive naive CD8 T cells. Via 5' RACE with UMI labels, TRB cDNA libraries were prepared. Reanalyzing the 5' RACE reads, TCRdb keeps one entry per CDR3 protein, without DNA. This sample lists about 120,000 distinct CDR3 sequences; its ten largest clones have around 0.5%. Specimen: naive CXCR3- CD8+ T cells from blood. The sample's subset: CD45RO-CCR7+CD27+CD95- naive CD8+ T cells lacking CXCR3 (TNR3-). The origin of the receptors is a human donor in good health. Some clones in this sample may be carry-over from other donors' samples.

This chain uses TRBV5-6 with TRBJ2-1; as DNA is missing, the TRBD1 call by TCRdb cannot be tested. The CDR3 runs to 19 residues. Germline lookup yields CDR1 SGHDT and CDR2 YYEEEE. The CDR3 reads CASSLWSRGAGWAYNEQFF.

The V call is TRBV20-1, the J call TRBJ2-2; TCRdb's assignment of TRBD2 cannot be checked, as there is no DNA. From germline, CDR1 is DFQATT and CDR2 SNEGSKA (reference sequence). This CDR3 has 18 amino acids. CDR3 in amino acids: CSARDGLAGVVYTGELFF.

The chain is built from TRBV9 and TRBJ2-7; TCRdb's D gene call, TRBD2, goes unchecked for lack of DNA. The CDR3 extends over 15 amino acids. CDR1 and CDR2 from the germline V gene are SGDLS and YYNGEE. Here the CDR3 reads CASSVGNGETYEQYF.

This chain joins TRBV5-1 and TRBJ1-1; TCRdb outputs TRBD1, but without DNA this stays unchecked. Germline CDR1 reads SGHRS; CDR2 reads YFSETQ. The CDR3 has 16 residues. The CDR3 spells CASSFGQGAVRTEAFF.

This chain uses TRBV7-2 with TRBJ2-2; the D call from TCRdb, TRBD1, cannot be confirmed without DNA. Germline CDR1 SGHTA, CDR2 FQGNSA. CDR3 length equals 15 residues. The CDR3 reads CASSALPGYTGELFF.

The V and J genes are TRBV29-1 and TRBJ2-3; the D gene TCRdb calls, TRBD2, cannot be checked with no DNA. This CDR3 contains 15 residues. Looked up from germline, CDR1 is SQVTM and CDR2 is ANQGSEA. The CDR3 loop is CSVVQDLPSTDTQYF.

The chain has TRBV7-8 and TRBJ2-1; with no DNA, the TCRdb D assignment of TRBD1 cannot be verified. The CDR3 is made up of 19 amino acids. Germline CDR1 and CDR2: SGHVS and FQNEAQ. The CDR3 reads CASSSPGHRSRQSYNEQFF.

The gene calls are TRBV7-9 and TRBJ2-7; absent DNA, TCRdb's TRBD2 call cannot be checked. CDR3 length: 16 amino acids. CDR1 is SEHNR and CDR2 is FQNEAQ in the germline V gene (reference sequence). CDR3 loop: CASSPNPSGVPYEQYF.

The chain joins TRBV29-1 to TRBJ2-5; TCRdb returns TRBD2, unconfirmable since there is no DNA. This CDR3 is 13 amino acids long. Per germline, CDR1 SQVTM and CDR2 ANQGSEA. The CDR3: CSVETAGFETQYF.

The chain carries TRBV7-9 and TRBJ2-3; TCRdb returns TRBD2, unconfirmable since there is no DNA. This CDR3 is 16 amino acids long. CDR1 and CDR2 (germline): SEHNR, FQNEAQ (reference sequence). The chain's CDR3 is CASSYRGGVDTDTQYF.

The chain has TRBV29-1 and TRBJ1-2; absent DNA, TCRdb's TRBD1 call cannot be checked. Germline CDR1 is SQVTM and CDR2 is ANQGSEA. This CDR3 contains 13 residues. The CDR3 loop reads CSVRVWADYGYTF.

V and J are TRBV28 and TRBJ2-7; the D call of TRBD1 rests on TCRdb alone, since no DNA is present to check it. The CDR3 covers 13 residues. Looked up from germline, CDR1 is MDHEN and CDR2 is SYDVKM. The CDR3 here is CASSFPGGYEQYF.

The chain links TRBV2 to TRBJ2-1; TCRdb lists TRBD1, though no DNA is available to test this call. CDR3 length: 16 residues. Germline V gives CDR1 SNHLY, CDR2 FYNNEI. CDR3 in amino acids: CASSENVGQGRNEQFF.

The CDR3 region is CASSQSGTGAINEQFF. The chain carries TRBV23-1 and TRBJ2-1; TCRdb picks TRBD1, but there is no DNA to check that call. TRBV23-1 is reported as an ORF; its role is uncertain. The CDR3 contains 16 residues.

The gene calls are TRBV29-1 and TRBJ2-3; TCRdb's D gene call, TRBD1, goes unchecked for lack of DNA. This CDR3 spans 15 amino acids. Germline V gene sequence: CDR1 SQVTM, CDR2 ANQGSEA. The CDR3 spells CSAWKRGSLKDTQYF.

The rearrangement links TRBV5-5 to TRBJ1-4; the TCRdb D gene call, TRBD1, has no DNA to confirm it. The germline CDR1 and CDR2 sequences are SGHKS and YYEKEE (reference sequence). The CDR3 is made up of 15 amino acids. CDR3 sequence reads: CASSLESGLSEKLFF.

The chain employs TRBV6-2 or TRBV6-3 and TRBJ2-3; TCRdb's D call of TRBD2 is untestable without DNA. The CDR3 spans 17 residues. Germline loops: CDR1 MNHEY, CDR2 SVGEGT. CDR3 sequence: CASSRDVQAGGTDTQYF.

The chain carries TRBV28 and TRBJ2-7; without DNA, the TCRdb call of TRBD1 cannot be checked. CDR3 length: 13 residues. Germline V CDR1 and CDR2: MDHEN, SYDVKM. This CDR3 is CATSGFKEYEQYF.

The V and J genes are TRBV7-3 and TRBJ2-3; with no DNA, the TCRdb D assignment of TRBD1 cannot be verified. The CDR3 length is 19 residues. Germline CDR1 and CDR2: SGHTA and FQGTGA. This CDR3 reads CASSSSPYSGRGKGDTQYF.

J is TRBJ2-7 and V is TRBV5-1; TCRdb picks TRBD1, but there is no DNA to check that call. CDR3 length: 12 amino acids. CDR1 and CDR2 (germline): SGHRS, YFSETQ. The CDR3 protein is CASSFRQGEQYF.

The V call is TRBV28, the J call TRBJ2-4; with no DNA, the TCRdb D assignment of TRBD1 cannot be verified. The length of the CDR3 is 14 residues. CDR1 and CDR2 from the germline V gene are MDHEN and SYDVKM. CDR3 sequence: CASSLGVPKNIQYF.

The chain is built from TRBV12-3 or TRBV12-4 and TRBJ2-3; TCRdb reports TRBD2, a call that lacks DNA to check it against. This CDR3 is built from 18 residues. The CDR3 here is CASSFFLSSGQPTDTQYF.

This chain links TRBV12-3 or TRBV12-4 with TRBJ2-1; TCRdb indicates TRBD1, and absent DNA this call remains unverified. This CDR3 has 15 amino acids. The CDR3 sequence: CASSPRGTDYNEQFF.

The CDR3 sequence: CASRGGSYTGELFF. This chain links TRBV12-3 or TRBV12-4 with TRBJ2-2; TCRdb names TRBD1, which stays unverified in the absence of DNA. The CDR3 is made up of 14 amino acids.

The genes are TRBV11-1 and TRBJ2-2; TCRdb's D gene call, TRBD1, goes unchecked for lack of DNA. Germline CDR1 reads SGHAT; CDR2 reads FQDESV (reference sequence). This CDR3 spans 13 amino acids. Here the CDR3 reads CACSGGVTGELFF.

This chain joins TRBV12-5 and TRBJ2-2; TCRdb indicates TRBD1, and absent DNA this call remains unverified. Per the germline V gene, CDR1 is LGHNT and CDR2 is FRNRAP. The CDR3 is 16 residues long. The CDR3 sequence is CASGPPGQENTGELFF.

The chain recombines TRBV21-1 with TRBJ2-5; checking the TCRdb D call of TRBD2 is not possible without DNA. TRBV21-1 is a listed pseudogene. This CDR3 spans 15 amino acids. The CDR3 spells CASADGTPRAKTQYF.